The rows below give T cell receptor beta chains drawn from one sample of a study of blood T cell repertoires in COVID-19. Using immunoSEQ multiplex PCR, the repertoire was profiled, and TCRdb retains in-frame clones only, with some absent. The sample shows a few hundred thousand clones, more than 85% of them seen only once. Sequencing used peripheral blood. Receptors were obtained from a woman between 65 and 79 years old with active or convalescent COVID-19. Each CDR3 is given with its conserved first and last residue. The order of the fields is CDR3 protein, CDR3 DNA, J gene, D gene, V gene, clone size. A D gene is named only where the DNA matches it firmly. Expanded clones get a size class; other rows say once, few or many, or leave the size out.

CASSYPLGGGRNEQFF	TGTGCCAGCAGTTACCCTCTTGGCGGGGGTCGGAATGAGCAGTTCTTC	TRBJ2-1	TRBD2	TRBV6-6	NA
CASSLARGQNTIYF	TGTGCCAGCAGCTTAGCCAGGGGACAGAACACCATATATTTT	TRBJ1-3	TRBD1	TRBV7-2	NA
CASTGQGDHGYTF	TGTGCCAGCACGGGACAGGGGGATCATGGCTACACCTTC	TRBJ1-2	TRBD1	TRBV18	NA
CAVLWGGDGYTF	TGTGCCGTCCTTTGGGGGGGCGATGGCTACACCTTC	TRBJ1-2	NA	TRBV6-5	NA
CATSAGRGKLFF	TGTGCCACCAGCGCGGGCCGGGGGAAACTGTTTTTT	TRBJ1-4	NA	TRBV12-3/TRBV12-4	once
CASGPGYREQYF	TGTGCCAGCGGGCCAGGGTATCGCGAGCAGTACTTC	TRBJ2-7	NA	TRBV6-5	NA
CASSPPTRGGEAFF	TGTGCCAGCTCACCACCGACGAGGGGAGGTGAAGCTTTCTTT	TRBJ1-1	NA	TRBV18	NA
CASTYGARGRNTEAFF	TGTGCCAGTACCTATGGAGCCAGGGGACGGAACACTGAAGCTTTCTTT	TRBJ1-1	NA	TRBV19	NA
CASSHSTRGTGVGYTF	TGCGCCAGCAGCCATTCCACAAGGGGGACAGGGGTTGGCTACACCTTC	TRBJ1-2	TRBD1	TRBV4-3	few
CASSFRQGGRTEAFF	TGCGCCAGCAGCTTCCGACAAGGAGGAAGGACTGAAGCTTTCTTT	TRBJ1-1	NA	TRBV5-1	NA
CASVTGYGNTIYF	TGTGCCAGCGTGACGGGATATGGAAACACCATATATTTT	TRBJ1-3	NA	TRBV6-6	once
CASSYDRGGRYTEAFF	TGTGCCAGCAGTTACGACAGAGGGGGTCGGTACACTGAAGCTTTCTTT	TRBJ1-1	NA	TRBV6-5	once
CASRPTGSTGELFF	TGTGCCAGCAGGCCAACAGGGAGCACCGGGGAGCTGTTTTTT	TRBJ2-2	NA	TRBV7-3	NA
CASSQAGLAGVSTDTQYF	TGTGCCAGCAGCCAAGCCGGGCTAGCGGGGGTCAGCACAGATACGCAGTATTTT	TRBJ2-3	TRBD2	TRBV4-2	few
CASSSTGNSGNTIYF	TGCGCCAGCAGCTCGACAGGCAACTCTGGAAACACCATATATTTT	TRBJ1-3	NA	TRBV5-1	once
CASSSGQTRDTIYF	TGTGCCAGCAGCTCGGGACAGACTCGAGACACCATATATTTT	TRBJ1-3	TRBD1	TRBV5-5	NA
CASSVDIYNEQFF	TGTGCCAGCAGCGTAGATATCTACAATGAGCAGTTCTTC	TRBJ2-1	NA	TRBV9	NA
CASSFRLSNEQFF	TGTGCCAGCAGTTTCAGACTGAGCAATGAGCAGTTCTTC	TRBJ2-1	NA	TRBV7-2	NA
CSVGDNGYTF	TGCAGCGTCGGTGACAATGGCTACACCTTC	TRBJ1-2	NA	TRBV29-1	NA
CASSAKGQGQFF	TGTGCCAGCAGCGCCAAGGGACAGGGGCAGTTCTTC	TRBJ2-1	TRBD1	TRBV11-2	NA
CASSLLTEAFF	TGTGCCAGCAGCTTACTCACTGAAGCTTTCTTT	TRBJ1-1	NA	TRBV7-6	NA
CASSSRGHYNTEAFF	TGTGCCAGCAGTTCTCGGGGACATTACAACACTGAAGCTTTCTTT	TRBJ1-1	NA	TRBV6-5	NA
CASSLDWNEQFF	TGTGCCAGCAGTTTAGACTGGAATGAGCAGTTCTTC	TRBJ2-1	NA	TRBV6-5	NA
CASSPRSGGAGEQYF	TGTGCCAGCAGCCCTCGAAGCGGGGGGGCGGGGGAGCAGTACTTC	TRBJ2-7	TRBD2	TRBV11-2	NA
CASTPDTAVSGNTIYF	TGTGCCAGTACCCCAGATACAGCCGTCTCTGGAAACACCATATATTTT	TRBJ1-3	NA	TRBV19	NA
CASIESIGLNTEAFF	TGTGCCAGCATAGAGTCGATCGGGTTAAACACTGAAGCTTTCTTT	TRBJ1-1	NA	TRBV6-5	NA
CASNEVAGYHEQYF	TGTGCCAGTAATGAGGTAGCGGGCTACCACGAGCAGTACTTC	TRBJ2-7	TRBD2	TRBV19	once
CASSGGTGVGEKLFF	TGTGCCAGTAGTGGCGGGACAGGGGTCGGTGAAAAACTGTTTTTT	TRBJ1-4	TRBD1	TRBV19	NA
CATLPTGRPNYGYTF	TGTGCCACCCTGCCGACAGGCAGGCCTAACTATGGCTACACCTTC	TRBJ1-2	NA	TRBV19	once